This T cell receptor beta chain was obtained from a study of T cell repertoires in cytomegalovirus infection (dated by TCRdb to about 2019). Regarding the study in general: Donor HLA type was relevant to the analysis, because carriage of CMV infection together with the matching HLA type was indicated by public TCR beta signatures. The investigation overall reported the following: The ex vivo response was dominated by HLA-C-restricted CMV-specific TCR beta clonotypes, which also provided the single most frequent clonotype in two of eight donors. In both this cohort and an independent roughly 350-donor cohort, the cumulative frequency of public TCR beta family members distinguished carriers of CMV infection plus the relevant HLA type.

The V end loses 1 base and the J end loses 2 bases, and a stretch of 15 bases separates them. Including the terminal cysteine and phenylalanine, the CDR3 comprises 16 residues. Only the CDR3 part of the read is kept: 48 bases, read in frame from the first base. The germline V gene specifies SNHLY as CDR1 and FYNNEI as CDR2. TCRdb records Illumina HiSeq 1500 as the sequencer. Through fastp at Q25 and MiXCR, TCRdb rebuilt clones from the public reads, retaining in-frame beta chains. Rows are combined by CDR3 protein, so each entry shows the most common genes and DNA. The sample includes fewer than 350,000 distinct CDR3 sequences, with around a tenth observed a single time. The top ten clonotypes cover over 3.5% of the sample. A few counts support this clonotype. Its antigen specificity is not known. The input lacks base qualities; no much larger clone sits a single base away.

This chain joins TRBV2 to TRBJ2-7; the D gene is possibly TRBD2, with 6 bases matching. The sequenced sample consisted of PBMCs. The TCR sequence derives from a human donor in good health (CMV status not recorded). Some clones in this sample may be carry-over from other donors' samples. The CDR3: CASSEGGTPTAYEQYF. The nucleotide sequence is TGTGCCAGCAGTGAAGGCGGGACTCCTACGGCCTACGAGCAGTACTTC.